This TCR beta chain is drawn from a study of response to subunit inactivated influenza vaccine. Study-wide results and limits: That few new T cells are recruited by each seasonal influenza vaccination was the authors' suggestion.

This CDR3 region has 11 residues. Looked up from germline, CDR1 is SGHAT and CDR2 is FQNNGV. In its sample, this clonotype was seen a few times. Its antigen is as yet unknown. An end of the junction does not agree with germline; a read error may underlie this. TCRdb itself ran the RT-PCR reads through MiXCR, one entry per CDR3 protein. The sample includes around 580,000 distinct CDR3 sequences, 12% to 15% of them seen just once. This TCR derives from a man between 50 and 59 years old who received an inactivated influenza vaccine. The chain combines TRBV11-2 with TRBJ1-2; unclear D gene. Here the sequenced sample was PBMCs from blood, taken about 11 days after vaccination. The CDR3 loop reads CASSLDMQLCF. CDR3 bases: TGTGCCAGCAGCTTAGACATGCAGCTCTGCTTC.